This T cell receptor (beta chain) was observed in a study of OX40 agonist ivuxolimab in advanced cancers. Study background: Patients were treated with ivuxolimab, an agonistic anti-OX40 (CD134) antibody. Study outcomes and limitations: On average, CD8+ T cells showed a greater number of expanded clones than CD4+.

The V segment lost 2 bases and the J segment 3 bases; nucleotides outside the gene matches: 7. Germline V CDR1 and CDR2: MNHNS, SASEGT. The CDR3 runs to 16 residues. TCRdb keeps only in-frame clones here, not all; method: immunoSEQ multiplex PCR. This table holds roughly 34,000 clones, about nine tenths found once. On this clone itself: Its antigen is unidentified.

The specimen was CD4+ or CD8+ T cells sorted from blood, collected in a trial of the OX40 agonist ivuxolimab. The chain recombines TRBV6-1 with TRBJ1-1; 9 bases align to TRBD1. This sequence originates from an adult with an advanced solid tumor such as melanoma, head and neck, liver or kidney cancer. As DNA, the CDR3 is TGTGCCAGCAGTGAATCAGGGACAGGGCGATACACTGAAGCTTTCTTT. Translation: CASSESGTGRYTEAFF.